These 22 T cell receptor beta chains share one sample of origin, sequenced in a study of T cell responses to AZD1222 COVID-19 vaccine (dated by TCRdb to the early 2020s). The meaning of the sample's time point label: baseline before first vaccination. The library was prepared using the immunoSEQ multiplex PCR assay. In its TCRdb copy, this immuneACCESS table keeps in-frame sequences only and misses some clones. Where compared with another copy, unresolved V genes explain less than half of these, and the others have no known cause. In this sample the table shows approximately 110,000 clones, more than 85% of which occur a single time. The top ten constitute approximately 9.3% of the sample. The material sequenced was peripheral blood, taken on day 0 of AZD1222 vaccination. The receptors here all came from an adult in good health.

The chain recombines TRBV5-6 with TRBJ2-5, with 11 bases matching TRBD1. The CDR3 consists of 15 residues. The germline V gene encodes CDR1 SGHDT and CDR2 YYEEEE. Losses at the gene ends were 6 bases for V and 4 bases for J; bases not matched to a gene: 8. Here the CDR3 DNA reads TGTGCCAGCACCTCCGGGACAGGGGGGGGAGAGACCCAGTACTTC. Protein sequence: CASTSGTGGGETQYF.

This sequence joins TRBV25-1 and TRBJ1-3; tentatively, D is TRBD1 (5 bases). Germline V gene sequence: CDR1 MGHDK, CDR2 SYGVNS. Deletions cut 8 bases from V and 0 bases from J, with 17 bases between. CDR3 size: 16 residues. CDR3 region: CASSSTGRASGNTIYF. CDR3 in DNA: TGTGCCAGCTCCTCGACGGGCAGGGCCTCTGGAAACACCATATATTTT.

This chain uses TRBV20-1 with TRBJ1-1; D is possibly TRBD1 (6 bases). Germline CDR1 DFQATT, CDR2 SNEGSKA (reference sequence). The CDR3 has 17 amino acids. The germline V and J ends were trimmed by 3 bases and 0 bases, with 20 bases remaining between them. The CDR3 coding sequence is TGCAGTGCTAGTAGGGGGTTCGGCCCCCCCATGAACACTGAAGCTTTCTTT. Amino acids: CSASRGFGPPMNTEAFF.

This clone was detected once. The chain uses TRBV19 and TRBJ2-3; the match to TRBD1 covers 10 bases. Germline CDR1 and CDR2: LNHDA and SQIVND (reference sequence). J lost 0 bases, V lost 3 bases, and 6 bases had no gene match. The CDR3 is made up of 17 amino acids. This CDR3 is CASSIKGQGISTDTQYF. CDR3 DNA sequence: TGTGCCAGTAGTATTAAGGGACAGGGGATAAGCACAGATACGCAGTATTTT.

Here the CDR3 reads CASSFGQEYTF. The CDR3 DNA reads TGTGCCAGCAGCTTCGGACAGGAGTACACCTTC. The rearrangement uses TRBV7-2 and TRBJ1-2, with 7 nucleotides matching TRBD1. CDR3 length: 11 residues. The V segment lost 3 bases and the J segment 11 bases; nucleotides outside the gene matches: 3. Germline CDR1 is SGHTA and CDR2 is FQGNSA.

V and J are TRBV7-9 and TRBJ2-3, with D hard to call. Per the germline V gene, CDR1 is SEHNR and CDR2 is FQNEAQ (reference sequence). V was shortened by 5 bases and J by 6 bases, with 18 bases between the two germline ends. CDR3 length: 15 residues. The CDR3 nucleotides are TGTGCCAGCAGCCAAACCCGTATACGTGGGGATACGCAGTATTTT. Amino acids: CASSQTRIRGDTQYF.

The rearrangement joins TRBV11-2 to TRBJ2-7, with TRBD1 matching over 7 bases. Trimming at V came to 5 bases and at J to 5 bases, leaving 9 bases not matched to a gene. Germline V gene data show CDR1 as SGHAT and CDR2 as FQNNGV. This CDR3 spans 14 amino acids. CDR3 residues: CASSVTDRPHEQYF. As DNA, the CDR3 is TGTGCCAGCAGCGTGACGGACAGGCCCCACGAGCAGTACTTC.

This chain connects TRBV3-1 (or the pseudogene TRBV3-2) to TRBJ2-3; 7 bases line up with TRBD1. Germline assignment: CDR1 LGHDT and CDR2 YNNKEL (reference sequence). The CDR3 is made up of 17 amino acids. J gave up 0 bases and V 4 bases, and 10 bases lay outside the gene matches. CDR3 region: CASSRHSTGYSTDTQYF. In nucleotides, the CDR3 is TGTGCCAGCAGCCGCCATTCGACAGGGTATAGCACAGATACGCAGTATTTT.

The chain uses TRBV19 and TRBJ1-5; 8 bases line up with TRBD1. CDR1 LNHDA and CDR2 SQIVND come from the germline V gene (reference sequence). The ends lost 9 bases at V and 3 bases at J; junction bases unmatched: 4. The CDR3 contains 13 residues. The CDR3 nucleotides read TGTGCCAGCTCGGGACAGGTCAATCAGCCCCAGCATTTT. It codes for CASSGQVNQPQHF.

In DNA, the CDR3 is TGTGCCAGCAGTTACGGACTAGCGGGAGGGCAAGAGACCCAGTACTTC. It codes for CASSYGLAGGQETQYF. The V call is TRBV6-5, the J call TRBJ2-5; 15 positions match TRBD2. Germline CDR1 MNHEY, CDR2 SVGAGI. V was clipped by 2 bases and J by 2 bases; unmatched bases: 0. This CDR3 has 16 residues.

This clone occurred a few times. The V gene is TRBV30, the J gene TRBJ1-1; 9 nucleotides agree with TRBD1. The CDR3 has 16 residues. In germline, CDR1 is GTSNPN, CDR2 SVGIG (reference sequence). J lost 5 bases, V lost 4 bases, and 14 bases had no gene match. CDR3 DNA: TGTGCCTGGAAAGGGACAGGGCCACGAGGACGGACTGAAGCTTTCTTT. The encoded protein is CAWKGTGPRGRTEAFF.

The chain is built from TRBV18 and TRBJ2-1, with TRBD2 matching over 9 bases. Per the germline V gene, CDR1 is KGHSH and CDR2 is LQKENI. The ends lost 2 bases at V and 3 bases at J; junction bases unmatched: 5. This CDR3 comprises 16 residues. The CDR3 spells CASSPSVAGDYNEQFF. The CDR3 region has the DNA TGTGCCAGCTCACCATCGGTAGCGGGGGACTACAATGAGCAGTTCTTC.

The rearrangement joins TRBV25-1 to TRBJ2-3; the match to TRBD2 covers 10 bases. V shed 5 bases, J shed 6 bases, and the junction held 5 bases outside the gene matches. There are 14 residues in the CDR3. Per the germline V gene, CDR1 is MGHDK and CDR2 is SYGVNS. As DNA, the CDR3 is TGTGCCAGCAGTATAGCGGGAGGTATGGATACGCAGTATTTT. It specifies CASSIAGGMDTQYF.

J is TRBJ2-7 and V is TRBV19, with 8 bases identical to TRBD2. The CDR3 runs 13 residues. Germline trimming cut 1 base from V and 5 bases from J; bases unmatched to any gene: 1. CDR1 is LNHDA, CDR2 SQIVND, per germline (reference sequence). The CDR3 DNA sequence: TGTGCCAGTAGTATAGTACTAGCGGACGAGCAGTACTTC. This codes for CASSIVLADEQYF. The full variable domain, its missing parts supplied by reference TRBV19 and TRBJ2-7, is DGGITQSPKYLFRKEGQNVTLSCEQNLNHDAMYWYRQDPGQGLRLIYYSQIVNDFQKGDIAEGYSVSREKKESFPLTVTSAQKNPTAFYLCASSIVLADEQYFGPGTRLTVT.

The chain links TRBV7-3 to TRBJ2-7; the match to TRBD2 covers 11 bases. The CDR3 sequence is 14 residues long. V lost 5 bases and J lost 7; bases outside the gene matches: 7. Germline V gene lookup returns CDR1 SGHTA and CDR2 FQGTGA. CDR3 region: CASSGTSGAGEQYF. For the CDR3, the DNA is TGTGCCAGCAGCGGGACTAGCGGCGCGGGGGAGCAGTACTTC.

The rearrangement joins TRBV19 to TRBJ1-2; 11 bases are shared with TRBD1. The CDR3 contains 16 residues. V trimming: 5 bases; J trimming: 4 bases; junction bases outside the gene matches: 9. Germline CDR1 and CDR2: LNHDA and SQIVND (reference sequence). The DNA for the CDR3 is TGTGCCAGTAGTGCCCGGACAGGGGGCATTAGCTATGGCTACACCTTC. It yields the protein CASSARTGGISYGYTF.

CDR3 nucleotide sequence: TGTGCCAGCAGTTACTTCCGACAGGGGGGAGGGTATGGCTACACCTTC. Translating gives CASSYFRQGGGYGYTF. The V call is TRBV6-5, the J call TRBJ1-2; 9 bases align to TRBD1. The ends lost 1 base at V and 5 bases at J; junction bases unmatched: 8. CDR3 length equals 16 residues. The germline V gene encodes CDR1 MNHEY and CDR2 SVGAGI.

This clone was seen only a few times. The chain carries TRBV7-9 and TRBJ2-7, with 10 bases fitting TRBD2. V lost 11 bases and J lost 3; bases outside the gene matches: 7. The germline V gene has CDR1 SEHNR and CDR2 FQNEAQ (reference sequence). The CDR3 totals 13 residues. CDR3 protein: CASSRTSGYEQYF. As DNA, the CDR3 is TGTGCCTCCTCCCGGACTAGCGGCTACGAGCAGTACTTC.

The CDR3, as DNA: TGCGCCAGCAGCCCCGGCAGGGCCAATGAGCAGTTCTTC. It translates to CASSPGRANEQFF. The gene calls are TRBV5-1 and TRBJ2-1; D perhaps matches TRBD1 (5 bases). This CDR3 is built from 13 residues. V was clipped by 4 bases and J by 6 bases, with 11 bases between them. Germline V lookup: CDR1 SGHRS, CDR2 YFSETQ. The variable domain in full, with the rest retrieved from reference TRBV5-1 and TRBJ2-1, is KAGVTQTPRYLIKTRGQQVTLSCSPISGHRSVSWYQQTPGQGLQFLFEYFSETQRNKGNFPGRFSGRQFSNSRSEMNVSTLELGDSALYLCASSPGRANEQFFGPGTRLTVL.

V and J are TRBV5-1 and TRBJ1-2; 9 bases are a match to TRBD1. The CDR3 is 14 amino acids. Germline CDR1 and CDR2: SGHRS and YFSETQ. V lost 4 bases and J lost 6; bases outside the gene matches: 7. The CDR3 DNA sequence: TGCGCCAGCAGCACAGGGGGCGTAAGAAATGGCTACACCTTC. Translation: CASSTGGVRNGYTF.

The rearrangement joins TRBV7-9 to TRBJ2-1, with TRBD2 matching 12 bases. CDR3 length: 15 amino acids. J lost 13 bases, V lost 5 bases, and 12 bases had no gene match. The germline CDR1 and CDR2 sequences are SEHNR and FQNEAQ (reference sequence). The DNA for the CDR3 is TGTGCCAGCAGCAGCAGTCGACTAGCGGGGGAGGATCAGTTCTTC. Protein: CASSSSRLAGEDQFF.

The chain joins TRBV5-1 to TRBJ2-5; TRBD2 agrees at 8 bases. Trimming removed 4 bases from V and 10 bases from J; junction bases left unmatched: 15. The CDR3 extends over 15 amino acids. Germline lookup yields CDR1 SGHRS and CDR2 YFSETQ. The CDR3 nucleotides read TGCGCCAGCAGCCCCTCGGGGGGGACCCGGGCAGGCCAGTACTTC. It translates to CASSPSGGTRAGQYF.